This TCR beta chain was retrieved from a study of blood T cell repertoires in COVID-19. Across the whole study: There were acute and convalescent COVID-19 samples, and they came from the United States, Italy and Spain. In each case, the material was cDNA or gDNA derived from T cells, B-cell-depleted T cells, or PBMCs.

The CDR3 has 15 amino acids. Germline V gene lookup returns CDR1 MRHNA and CDR2 SNTAGT. The junction had 8 bases not matched to a gene; V was cut back by 2 bases and J by 6 bases. In the original processing: Estimation of nucleated cell counts was performed using reference gene primer amplification. Assay used: immunoSEQ multiplex PCR; TCRdb lists only in-frame clones, some missing. The D gene and trimming were derived from the DNA, and the V and J assignments and clone size from that table. The repertoire includes 75,000 to 80,000 clones, roughly 90% of them detected once, and 15% to 20% sits in the top ten.

This sequence originates from a human donor in a cohort sampled during active COVID-19. The chain is built from TRBV6-4 and TRBJ2-7, with 9 positions matching TRBD1. Material: peripheral blood. In DNA, the CDR3 is TGTGCCAGCAGTGACACCGACAGGGGGTTGGGCGAGCAGTACTTC. It encodes CASSDTDRGLGEQYF.